The 15 T cell receptor beta chains below come from one sample, sequenced in a study of CD8 T cells in Susac syndrome. cDNA came from roughly 0.53 to 1 ug RNA primed by random hexamers. One entry per CDR3 protein results from TCRdb running MiXCR on the immunoSEQ multiplex PCR reads. In the table there are around 140,000 distinct CDR3 sequences, roughly 76% of which are singletons. Sequencing input: CD8+ T cells from PBMCs. The receptors come from a human donor with multiple sclerosis.

This chain uses TRBV5-4 with TRBJ1-2; weak D call: TRBD1 (5 bases). This CDR3 has 14 residues. Trimming removed 4 bases at V and 5 bases at J, with 15 bases between. The V gene's germline CDR1 is SGHNT and CDR2 YYREEE (reference sequence). The CDR3 sequence: CASSRAGTGYGYTF. CDR3 nucleotide sequence: TGTGCCAGCAGCCGCGCCGGGACGGGTTATGGCTACACCTTC.

On this clonotype: The junction and the germline gene differ at one end; a read error may be behind it. This chain joins TRBV28 and TRBJ2-2, with 7 bases fitting TRBD1. The V gene's germline CDR1 is MDHEN and CDR2 SYDVKM. There are 13 residues in the CDR3. CDR3: CACRHRGSGELFF. In DNA, the CDR3 is TGTGCCTGCAGGCACAGGGGCAGCGGGGAGCTGTTTTTT. Using reference TRBV28 and TRBJ2-2 for the parts outside the CDR3, the full variable domain is DVKVTQSSRYLVKRTGEKVFLECVQDMDHENMFWYRQDPGLGLRLIYFSYDVKMKEKGDIPEGYSVSREKKERFSLILESASTNQTSMYLCACRHRGSGELFFGEGSRLTVL.

This clonotype was detected once. The rearrangement uses TRBV14 and TRBJ2-1; D perhaps matches TRBD2 (6 bases). Trimming shortened V by 4 bases and J by 7 bases, and 20 bases separated the two germline ends. Germline CDR1 and CDR2: SGHDN and FVKESK. This CDR3 contains 16 residues. CDR3 nucleotides: TGTGCCAGCAGCCTACTTAAAGGTCGGGGGAGGAATGAGCAGTTCTTC. Translation gives CASSLLKGRGRNEQFF.

The chain links TRBV4-1 to TRBJ2-1; D unclear. The CDR3 is made up of 13 amino acids. The V gene's germline CDR1 is MGHRA and CDR2 YSYEKL. V lost 1 base and J lost 3, with 4 bases in between. CDR3 nucleotides: TGCGCCAGCAGCCAAGCCAGCTACAATGAGCAGTTCTTC. Translation gives CASSQASYNEQFF.

V and J are TRBV3-1 and TRBJ2-3; either TRBD1 or TRBD2 may supply D (5 bases each). Germline CDR1 and CDR2: LGHDT and YNNKEL (reference sequence). V shed 0 bases and J shed 2 bases, with 21 bases lying between them. The CDR3 is 19 residues long. In DNA, the CDR3 is TGTGCCAGCAGCCAAGAATTCCGGGTGGGGGAAACAGACACAGATACGCAGTATTTT. Protein: CASSQEFRVGETDTDTQYF.

The V and J genes are TRBV19 and TRBJ2-1; 8 bases are shared with TRBD1. CDR1 is LNHDA, CDR2 SQIVND, per germline (reference sequence). The V gene end was trimmed by 6 bases and the J gene end by 1 base; junction bases not matched to a gene: 11. This CDR3 has 17 residues. The CDR3 protein is CASSPGGPGWSYNEQFF. The CDR3 bases are TGTGCCAGTAGCCCAGGGGGCCCCGGCTGGTCCTACAATGAGCAGTTCTTC.

The chain combines TRBV6-5 with TRBJ2-2, with 9 bases aligning to TRBD2. This CDR3 spans 15 amino acids. The V segment lost 6 bases and the J segment 3 bases; nucleotides outside the gene matches: 5. Germline V gene data show CDR1 as MNHEY and CDR2 as SVGAGI. The chain's CDR3 is CASRERLADTGELFF. CDR3 DNA sequence: TGTGCCAGCAGGGAAAGACTAGCGGACACCGGGGAGCTGTTTTTT.

The V call is TRBV19, the J call TRBJ2-7; D unresolved. The CDR3 is 13 residues long. Germline V gives CDR1 LNHDA, CDR2 SQIVND (reference sequence). V lost 5 bases, J lost 4 bases, and 12 bases lay in between. CDR3 in amino acids: CASSLTVLYEQYF. CDR3 DNA sequence: TGTGCCAGTAGTCTCACAGTATTATACGAGCAGTACTTC.

Only one count was recorded for this clonotype. The V gene is TRBV12-3 or TRBV12-4, the J gene TRBJ1-5, with unresolved D. The CDR3 spans 14 residues. V lost 5 bases, J lost 1 base, and 9 bases lay in between. The DNA of the CDR3 is TGTGCCAGCAGTGAAAATAGGAGCAATCAGCCCCAGCATTTT. Translating it yields CASSENRSNQPQHF.

The rearrangement links TRBV5-6 to TRBJ2-7, with no clear D. CDR3 size: 13 residues. V lost 0 bases and J 5 bases, leaving 9 bases between the germline ends. The germline CDR1 and CDR2 sequences are SGHDT and YYEEEE. CDR3 loop: CASSLGGVDEQYV. For the CDR3, the DNA is TGTGCCAGCAGCTTGGGTGGGGTCGACGAGCAGTACGTC.

This chain connects TRBV29-1 to TRBJ2-3, with a possible D match to TRBD2 (5 bases). Trimming took 6 bases from V and 0 from J, leaving 16 bases between them. Germline assignment: CDR1 SQVTM and CDR2 ANQGSEA. The CDR3 has 15 amino acids. The CDR3, as DNA: TGCAGCGTCCGGCTCCGAGGGTCTAGCACAGATACGCAGTATTTT. Protein sequence: CSVRLRGSSTDTQYF.

The genes are TRBV5-6 and TRBJ1-2; D is undetermined. This CDR3 spans 12 amino acids. V was cut by 0 bases and J by 8 bases, with 8 bases left in between. The germline V gene has CDR1 SGHDT and CDR2 YYEEEE. In DNA, the CDR3 is TGTGCCAGCAGCTTGGACCTCGCGGGCTACACCTTC. Amino acid sequence: CASSLDLAGYTF.

This clonotype appeared a few times. The chain couples TRBV6-5 to TRBJ1-1, with D unclear. Per the germline V gene, CDR1 is MNHEY and CDR2 is SVGAGI. The CDR3 spans 15 residues. The V end lost 0 bases, the J end lost 0 bases, and 8 bases lay between the germline ends. In DNA, the CDR3 is TGTGCCAGCAGTTACTCGACATGGCTGAACACTGAAGCTTTCTTT. Protein product: CASSYSTWLNTEAFF.

This clonotype was seen just once. The chain couples TRBV13 to TRBJ2-2; D is unclear. The V gene's germline CDR1 is PRHDT and CDR2 FYEKMQ (reference sequence). V gave up 3 bases and J gave up 0 bases, with 8 bases separating them. The CDR3 is made up of 15 amino acids. For the CDR3, the DNA is TGTGCCAGCAGCTTGTGGAGATCGAACACCGGGGAGCTGTTTTTT. Amino acids: CASSLWRSNTGELFF.

The J gene is TRBJ2-7, the V gene TRBV11-2, with 10 nucleotides matching TRBD2. This CDR3 region has 13 residues. Germline CDR1 SGHAT, CDR2 FQNNGV. Losses at the gene ends were 5 bases for V and 6 bases for J; bases not matched to a gene: 4. The CDR3 loop is CASSLLAGGEQYV. CDR3 nucleotide sequence: TGTGCCAGCAGCCTCTTAGCGGGGGGCGAGCAGTACGTC.